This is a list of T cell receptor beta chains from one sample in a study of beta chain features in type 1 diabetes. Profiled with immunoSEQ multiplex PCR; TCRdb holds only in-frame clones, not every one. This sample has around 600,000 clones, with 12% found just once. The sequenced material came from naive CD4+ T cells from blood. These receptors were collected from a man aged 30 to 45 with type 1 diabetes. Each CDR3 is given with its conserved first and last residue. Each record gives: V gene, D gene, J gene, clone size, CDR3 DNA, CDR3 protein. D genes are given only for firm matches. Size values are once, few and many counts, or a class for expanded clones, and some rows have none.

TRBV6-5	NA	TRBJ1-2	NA	TGTGCCAGCAGTGAAGGGGGCTATGGCTACACCTTC	CASSEGGYGYTF
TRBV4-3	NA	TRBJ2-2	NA	TGCGCCAGCAGCCAAGAGGGGGGGGCCGGCACCGGGGAGCTGTTTTTT	CASSQEGGAGTGELFF
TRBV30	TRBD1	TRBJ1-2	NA	TGTGCCTGGACCCCGGGACAGGGAAGGTATGGCTACACCTTC	CAWTPGQGRYGYTF
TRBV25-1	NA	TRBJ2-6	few	TGTGCCAGCAGTGAATTTGGGGTCGACTTGGCAGGGGCCAACGTCCTGACTTTC	CASSEFGVDLAGANVLTF
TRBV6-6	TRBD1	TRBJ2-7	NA	TGTGCCAGCAGTTACTCGACAGGGGGCTACCACGAGCAGTACTTC	CASSYSTGGYHEQYF
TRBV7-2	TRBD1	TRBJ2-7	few	TGTGCCAGCAGCTATCGGGACAGGGGATACGAGCAGTACTTC	CASSYRDRGYEQYF
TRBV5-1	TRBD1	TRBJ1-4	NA	TGCGCCAGCAGCCTGGACAGGGCGGGTGAAAAACTGTTTTTT	CASSLDRAGEKLFF
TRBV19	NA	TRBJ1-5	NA	TGTGCCAGTAGTAACGGCCTCAGGAATCAGCCCCAGCATTTT	CASSNGLRNQPQHF
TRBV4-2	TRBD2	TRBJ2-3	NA	TGTGCCAGCAGCCAAGAGACTAGCGGCACAGATACGCAGTATTTT	CASSQETSGTDTQYF
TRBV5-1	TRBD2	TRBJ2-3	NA	TGCGCCAGCAGCCTAACTCGAGGCCTCAAGGGACTAGCGGGGGCCGAAGGCACAGATACGCAGTATTTT	CASSLTRGLKGLAGAEGTDTQYF
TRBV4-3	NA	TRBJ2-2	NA	TGCGCCAGCAGCCAACTGACCTCGAACACCGGGGAGCTGTTTTTT	CASSQLTSNTGELFF
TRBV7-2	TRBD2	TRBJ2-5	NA	TGTGCCAGCAGCGTCAGCGGGGCTTACAAGACCCAGTACTTC	CASSVSGAYKTQYF
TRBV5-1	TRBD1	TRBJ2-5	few	TGCGCCAGCAGCATAGTCGGACAGGGACAAGAGACCCAGTACTTC	CASSIVGQGQETQYF
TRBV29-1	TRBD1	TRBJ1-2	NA	TGCAGCGTTGAAGATCGGACAGGTGGCTACACCTTC	CSVEDRTGGYTF
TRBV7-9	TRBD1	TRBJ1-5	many	TGTGCCAGCAGCCCAATACGATCGGACAGGGGGCTTGATCAGCCCCAGCATTTT	CASSPIRSDRGLDQPQHF
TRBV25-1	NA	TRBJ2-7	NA	TGTGCCAGCAGTTCCAGTCAGGCCTACGAGCAGTACTTC	CASSSSQAYEQYF
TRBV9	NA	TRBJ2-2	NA	TGTGCCAGCAGCGTAAGCGGAGCGGCTAACACCGGGGAGCTGTTTTTT	CASSVSGAANTGELFF
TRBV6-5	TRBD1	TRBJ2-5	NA	TGTGCCAGCAGTGTGTACAGGGGTGGAGAGACCCAGTACTTC	CASSVYRGGETQYF
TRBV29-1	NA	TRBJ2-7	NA	TGCAGCGTCCTCGTGCGGACGGGAGAGCAGTACTTC	CSVLVRTGEQYF
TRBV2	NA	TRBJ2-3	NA	TGTGCCAGCAGACAGGATCTTCCAGATACGCAGTATTTT	CASRQDLPDTQYF
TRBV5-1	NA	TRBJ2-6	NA	TGCGCCAGCAGCTTACAAGGGCGGTTAACTGGGGCCAACGTCCTGACTTTC	CASSLQGRLTGANVLTF
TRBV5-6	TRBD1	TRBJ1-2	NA	TGTGCCAGCAGCGTGGAACAGGGGGCGGGCGGCTACACCTTC	CASSVEQGAGGYTF
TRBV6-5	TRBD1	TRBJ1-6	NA	TGTGCCAGCAGTTCGGGACAGGGTGGTTCACCCCTCCACTTT	CASSSGQGGSPLHF
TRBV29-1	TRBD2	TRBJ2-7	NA	TGCAGCGTTGTTGGACTAGCGGAATACGAGCAGTACTTC	CSVVGLAEYEQYF
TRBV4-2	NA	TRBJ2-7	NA	TGTGCCAGCAGCCCGGTAGAGGGCGGAGAGCAGTACTTC	CASSPVEGGEQYF
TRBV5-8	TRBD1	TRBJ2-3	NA	TGTGCCAGCAGCTCGACAGGGAAGGATACGCAGTATTTT	CASSSTGKDTQYF
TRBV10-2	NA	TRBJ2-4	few	TGCGCCAGCAGTGATAGGACCCGAGGAAACATTCAGTACTTC	CASSDRTRGNIQYF
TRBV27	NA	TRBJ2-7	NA	TGTGCCAGCAGTTCATGGGACCGAACCTACGAGCAGTACTTC	CASSSWDRTYEQYF
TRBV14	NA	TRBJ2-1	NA	TGTGCCAGCAGCCAAGGGACCCGACGGAATGAGCAGTTCTTC	CASSQGTRRNEQFF
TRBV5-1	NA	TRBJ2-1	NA	TGCGCCAGCAGCTCCGACTCGTCCTACAATGAGCAGTTCTTC	CASSSDSSYNEQFF
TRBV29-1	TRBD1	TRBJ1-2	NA	TGCAGCGTTAACGGACAGGGGAGTGGCTACACCTTC	CSVNGQGSGYTF
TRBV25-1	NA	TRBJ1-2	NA	TGTGCCAGCAGTGACTACGGCGGGGTTAACTATGGCTACACCTTC	CASSDYGGVNYGYTF
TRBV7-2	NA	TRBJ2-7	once	TGTGCCAGCAGCCAAAGGCAGGTAACCTACGAGCAGTACTTC	CASSQRQVTYEQYF